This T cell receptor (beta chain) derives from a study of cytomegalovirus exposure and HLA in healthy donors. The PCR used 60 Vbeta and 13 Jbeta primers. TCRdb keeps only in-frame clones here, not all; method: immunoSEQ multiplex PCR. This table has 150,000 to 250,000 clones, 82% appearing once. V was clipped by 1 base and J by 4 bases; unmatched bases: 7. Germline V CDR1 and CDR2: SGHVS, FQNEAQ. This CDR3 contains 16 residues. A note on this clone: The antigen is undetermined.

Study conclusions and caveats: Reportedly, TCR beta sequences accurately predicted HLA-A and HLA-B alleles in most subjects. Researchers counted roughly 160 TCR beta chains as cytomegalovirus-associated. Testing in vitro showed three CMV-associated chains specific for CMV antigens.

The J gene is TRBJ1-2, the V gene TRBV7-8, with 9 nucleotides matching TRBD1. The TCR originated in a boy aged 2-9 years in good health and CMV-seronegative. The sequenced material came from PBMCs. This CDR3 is CASSLGETGGAYGYTF. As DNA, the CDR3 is TGTGCCAGCAGCTTAGGAGAGACAGGGGGGGCCTATGGCTACACCTTC. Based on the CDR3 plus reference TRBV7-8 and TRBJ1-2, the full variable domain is GAGVSQSPRYKVAKRGQDVALRCDPISGHVSLFWYQQALGQGPEFLTYFQNEAQLDKSGLPSDRFFAERPEGSVSTLKIQRTQQEDSAVYLCASSLGETGGAYGYTFGSGTRLTVV.